Described below is a single TCR beta chain sequence and its context. Its target is not known. The ends lost 6 bases at V and 8 bases at J; junction bases unmatched: 8. There are 14 residues in the CDR3. Looked up from germline, CDR1 is MNHNY and CDR2 is SVGAGI (reference sequence). PCR was performed using 60 Vbeta and 13 Jbeta primers. Profiled with immunoSEQ multiplex PCR; TCRdb holds only in-frame clones, not every one. The sample carries about 130,000 clones, 65% to 85% recorded once. This entry belongs to a study of cytomegalovirus exposure and HLA in healthy donors. General observations from the study: Sequences of the TCR beta chain were said to predict the HLA-A and HLA-B alleles of most subjects accurately.

This TCR derives from a woman aged 40 to 50 in good health and CMV-seronegative. The sequenced sample consisted of PBMCs. This chain connects TRBV6-6 to TRBJ1-4; TRBD1 matches 8 bases. The CDR3 reads CASRKDRVLEKLFF. CDR3 coding DNA: TGTGCCAGCAGGAAGGACAGGGTTTTAGAAAAACTGTTTTTT.